The 32 T cell receptor beta chains listed next were all sequenced from one sample in a study of T cell changes during pregnancy in multiple sclerosis. Data came from immunoSEQ multiplex PCR; TCRdb stores just in-frame clones and leaves some out. The table records more than 85,000 clones, 85% to 95% of them present only once. The input for sequencing was peripheral blood, taken in the third trimester of pregnancy. The receptors here all came from a female donor in good health, enrolled as a control in a pregnancy study.

This sequence joins TRBV18 and TRBJ2-7; D is perhaps TRBD1 (5 bases). The CDR3 runs to 15 residues. Germline CDR1 KGHSH, CDR2 LQKENI. Trimming removed 3 bases from V and 2 bases from J, with 14 bases in between. The CDR3: CASSPTGDKAYEQYF. CDR3 nucleotides: TGTGCCAGCTCACCCACAGGCGACAAAGCCTACGAGCAGTACTTC.

The V and J genes are TRBV28 and TRBJ1-1; 7 bases agree with TRBD1. The ends lost 5 bases at V and 1 base at J; junction bases unmatched: 7. Germline CDR1 MDHEN, CDR2 SYDVKM. The CDR3 is 15 amino acids. The CDR3 spells CASSPSRTGNTEAFF. The DNA of the CDR3 is TGTGCCAGCAGTCCCTCCCGGACAGGGAACACTGAAGCTTTCTTT. Looking up the rest from reference TRBV28 and TRBJ1-1 gives the full variable domain: DVKVTQSSRYLVKRTGEKVFLECVQDMDHENMFWYRQDPGLGLRLIYFSYDVKMKEKGDIPEGYSVSREKKERFSLILESASTNQTSMYLCASSPSRTGNTEAFFGQGTRLTVV.

The chain employs TRBV7-5 and TRBJ2-7; the table's D call of TRBD2 was not tested on the DNA. TRBV7-5 has pseudogene status. CDR3 size: 16 residues. CDR3 sequence (DNA): TGTGTCAGAAGCTTAGAGCTGGGGACTAGCGGGAGCGAGCAGTACTTC. This encodes CVRSLELGTSGSEQYF.

This clone was recorded a few times. This chain links TRBV30 with TRBJ1-1; TRBD1 matches at 7 bases. Trimming at V came to 5 bases and at J to 9 bases, leaving 9 bases not matched to a gene. The CDR3 sequence is 12 residues long. Germline V gene data show CDR1 as GTSNPN and CDR2 as SVGIG (reference sequence). The CDR3 DNA reads TGTGCCTGGCAAGACAGGGTTGGTAAAGCTTTCTTT. It codes for CAWQDRVGKAFF.

This clone came up once. This chain uses TRBV5-4 with TRBJ2-7; tentative D call: TRBD1 (6 bases). The germline gives CDR1 SGHNT, CDR2 YYREEE (reference sequence). CDR3 length: 15 amino acids. Trimming took 0 bases from V and 0 from J, leaving 10 bases between them. In nucleotides, the CDR3 is TGTGCCAGCAGCTTGGGCAGGGGTGCCTCCTACGAGCAGTACTTC. Its protein product is CASSLGRGASYEQYF.

This rearrangement joins TRBV2 to TRBJ2-5; 9 nucleotides match TRBD1. Unmatched junction bases numbered 4, after V lost 6 bases and J lost 5 bases. Germline CDR1 is SNHLY and CDR2 is FYNNEI. The CDR3 has 13 residues. The CDR3 sequence is CASRTGTGETQYF. The CDR3 nucleotides are TGTGCCAGCAGAACCGGGACAGGGGAGACCCAGTACTTC.

The chain recombines TRBV27 with TRBJ2-1; D not resolved. Trimming stripped 3 bases from V and 0 bases from J, with 3 bases between. The CDR3 has 13 amino acids. Germline V gene sequence: CDR1 MNHEY, CDR2 SMNVEV (reference sequence). The CDR3 DNA sequence: TGTGCCAGCAGTTTCAGCTCCTACAATGAGCAGTTCTTC. Amino acids: CASSFSSYNEQFF.

The rearrangement joins TRBV11-1 to TRBJ2-5; TRBD2 matches 7 bases. Germline CDR1 SGHAT, CDR2 FQDESV (reference sequence). The CDR3 is 16 residues long. The ends lost 2 bases at V and 4 bases at J; junction bases unmatched: 10. The CDR3 nucleotides read TGTGCCAGCAGCTTAAATTCGGGAGGCGGGGGAGAGACCCAGTACTTC. It codes for CASSLNSGGGGETQYF.

V is TRBV27 and J is TRBJ2-7; 8 bases agree with TRBD1. Germline CDR1 and CDR2: MNHEY and SMNVEV (reference sequence). The CDR3 is made up of 15 amino acids. Unmatched junction bases numbered 7, after V lost 3 bases and J lost 3 bases. The CDR3, as DNA: TGTGCCAGCAGTTTGGGCCAGGGGGCTCTCTACGAGCAGTACTTC. Its translation: CASSLGQGALYEQYF.

The chain joins TRBV10-3 to TRBJ2-2, with D perhaps matching TRBD2 (5 bases). The CDR3 consists of 17 residues. Germline values: CDR1 ENHRY, CDR2 SYGVKD. V dropped 3 bases and J dropped 2 bases, with 16 bases sitting between them. CDR3 amino acids: CAISDIGRGLNTGELFF. The CDR3 nucleotides read TGTGCCATCAGTGACATAGGGCGAGGGTTAAACACCGGGGAGCTGTTTTTT.

The chain links TRBV11-2 to TRBJ1-1, with no clear D. The CDR3 is 14 residues long. V lost 4 bases to trimming and J lost 1 base, with 10 bases between them. Germline V gene lookup returns CDR1 SGHAT and CDR2 FQNNGV. As DNA, the CDR3 is TGTGCCAGCAGCTCCGCCCGGGGGAACACTGAAGCTTTCTTT. It yields the protein CASSSARGNTEAFF.

In regard to this clone: The sample contains more than one DNA sequence encoding this CDR3. The rearrangement uses TRBV7-2 and TRBJ2-5; tentatively, D is TRBD1 (6 bases). The CDR3 consists of 12 residues. The V end was cut by 5 bases, the J end by 4 bases, with 8 bases between. Germline V lookup: CDR1 SGHTA, CDR2 FQGNSA. In DNA form, the CDR3 reads TGTGCCAGCAGCCGCAGGGGAGAGACCCAGTACTTC. This translates into CASSRRGETQYF. The full variable domain, its missing parts supplied by reference TRBV7-2 and TRBJ2-5, is GAGVSQSPSNKVTEKGKDVELRCDPISGHTALYWYRQSLGQGLEFLIYFQGNSAPDKSGLPSDRFSAERTGGSVSTLTIQRTQQEDSAVYLCASSRRGETQYFGPGTRLLVL.

This clone was detected only once. The V call is TRBV6-5, the J call TRBJ2-7, with TRBD1 matching 7 bases. Germline values: CDR1 MNHEY, CDR2 SVGAGI. With 5 bases clipped from V and 5 bases from J, the junction kept 9 bases outside the gene matches. The CDR3 is 14 amino acids. CDR3 nucleotide sequence: TGTGCCAGCAGTAGGGGGCGTGTGGGCCACGAGCAGTACTTC. Protein: CASSRGRVGHEQYF.

The chain links TRBV18 to TRBJ2-5; TRBD2 agrees at 11 bases. Germline V lookup: CDR1 KGHSH, CDR2 LQKENI. The CDR3 consists of 20 residues. The junction had 14 bases not matched to a gene; V was cut back by 2 bases and J by 0 bases. CDR3 region: CASSPRTVSGRATNQETQYF. The CDR3 DNA follows: TGTGCCAGCTCACCAAGAACGGTTAGCGGGAGGGCCACAAACCAAGAGACCCAGTACTTC.

About this clone: Sequence at one end of the junction differs from germline and may be a read error. The V gene is TRBV2, the J gene TRBJ2-7, with D possibly being TRBD2 (6 bases). Germline-derived CDR1 and CDR2 are SNHLY and FYNNEI. The CDR3 is 14 residues long. The CDR3 region is CATSSHGEAYEQYF. The CDR3 DNA reads TGTGCCACCAGTTCCCACGGGGAGGCGTACGAGCAGTACTTC.

The genes are TRBV11-2 and TRBJ2-5, with D possibly matching TRBD2 (7 bases). This CDR3 is 14 amino acids long. From germline, CDR1 is SGHAT and CDR2 FQNNGV. V lost 1 base and J 5 bases, leaving 11 bases between the germline ends. CDR3 in DNA: TGTGCCAGCAGCTTAGGAGGGGGGGAGGAGACCCAGTACTTC. Encoded protein: CASSLGGGEETQYF.

The chain is built from TRBV7-9 and TRBJ2-4, with 8 bases identical to TRBD2. With V trimmed by 5 bases and J by 11 bases, 8 bases remained unmatched. This CDR3 is 13 amino acids long. Germline V gene data show CDR1 as SEHNR and CDR2 as FQNEAQ (reference sequence). The CDR3 DNA is TGTGCCAGCAGCCTATCCGGGAGGGCAGTTCAGTACTTC. It encodes CASSLSGRAVQYF.

This chain connects TRBV28 to TRBJ1-4; D is unclear. V shed 10 bases and J shed 6 bases, with 21 bases lying between them. Germline values: CDR1 MDHEN, CDR2 SYDVKM. CDR3 length: 15 residues. This CDR3 reads CATTTIREVDEKLFF. The DNA of the CDR3 is TGTGCCACCACGACAATACGGGAGGTCGATGAAAAACTGTTTTTT.

The V gene is TRBV28, the J gene TRBJ1-5; tentative D call: TRBD1 (5 bases). From germline, CDR1 is MDHEN and CDR2 SYDVKM. The CDR3 extends over 15 amino acids. The V gene lost 6 bases and the J gene lost 0 bases, with 12 bases spanning the gap. The CDR3 DNA reads TGTGCCAGCAGCCCGGGGGGGTATAGCAATCAGCCCCAGCATTTT. Translating gives CASSPGGYSNQPQHF.

This chain connects TRBV5-4 to TRBJ2-7, with D hard to call. CDR1 SGHNT and CDR2 YYREEE come from the germline V gene (reference sequence). Trimming took 1 base from V and 5 from J, leaving 7 bases between them. The CDR3 consists of 12 residues. As DNA, the CDR3 is TGTGCCAGCAGCTTGCCGAGCCACGAGCAGTACTTC. Protein product: CASSLPSHEQYF.

V and J are TRBV6-5 and TRBJ1-6; the D gene is possibly TRBD1 (6 bases). The germline V and J ends were trimmed by 6 bases and 9 bases, with 12 bases remaining between them. The CDR3 spans 13 residues. Germline assignment: CDR1 MNHEY and CDR2 SVGAGI. CDR3 in amino acids: CASRSEGGSPLHF. CDR3 bases: TGTGCCAGCAGGTCTGAAGGGGGTTCACCCCTCCACTTT.

The chain carries TRBV5-1 and TRBJ2-4; 7 nucleotides line up with TRBD1. Germline CDR1 reads SGHRS; CDR2 reads YFSETQ. The trim removed 5 bases at V and 0 bases at J, leaving 8 bases unmatched. The CDR3 length is 16 residues. The CDR3 loop is CASREGQLLAKNIQYF. CDR3 nucleotides: TGCGCCAGCAGAGAGGGACAGCTACTAGCCAAAAACATTCAGTACTTC. Together with reference TRBV5-1 and TRBJ2-4, the CDR3 gives the full variable domain: KAGVTQTPRYLIKTRGQQVTLSCSPISGHRSVSWYQQTPGQGLQFLFEYFSETQRNKGNFPGRFSGRQFSNSRSEMNVSTLELGDSALYLCASREGQLLAKNIQYFGAGTRLSVL.

The CDR3 DNA sequence: TGTGCCATCAGTGAATTCGAGACTAGGTCCTCCTACAATGAGCAGTTCTTC. This encodes CAISEFETRSSYNEQFF. The chain couples TRBV10-3 to TRBJ2-1, with D perhaps matching TRBD2 (6 bases). CDR3 length: 17 amino acids. Trimming shortened V by 3 bases and J by 0 bases, and 15 bases separated the two germline ends. Per the germline V gene, CDR1 is ENHRY and CDR2 is SYGVKD.

This clone was seen just once. The chain has TRBV18 and TRBJ1-4, with unresolved D. The V gene's germline CDR1 is KGHSH and CDR2 LQKENI. The CDR3 runs 15 residues. The V gene lost 4 bases and the J gene lost 0 bases, with 9 bases spanning the gap. The DNA for the CDR3 is TGTGCCAGCTCACTGTCGGTCGCAACTAATGAAAAACTGTTTTTT. Its translation is CASSLSVATNEKLFF.

The gene calls are TRBV18 and TRBJ2-2, with 9 bases that match TRBD1. Germline V lookup: CDR1 KGHSH, CDR2 LQKENI. With 3 bases clipped from V and 1 base from J, the junction kept 6 bases outside the gene matches. This CDR3 has 17 amino acids. CDR3 coding DNA: TGTGCCAGCTCACCCCCGGGACAGGGTATGAACACCGGGGAGCTGTTTTTT. Its translation: CASSPPGQGMNTGELFF.

The table lists this clone with a count of one. This sequence joins TRBV7-2 and TRBJ2-2; D not resolved. Germline CDR1 and CDR2: SGHTA and FQGNSA. Trimming removed 3 bases at V and 6 bases at J, with 14 bases between. The CDR3 is made up of 15 amino acids. The DNA of the CDR3 is TGTGCCAGCAGCTTTGGGTCCCCGAGCGCCGGGGAGCTGTTTTTT. Its protein is CASSFGSPSAGELFF.

This sequence joins TRBV27 and TRBJ1-4; D uncertain. This CDR3 is built from 14 residues. Germline V lookup: CDR1 MNHEY, CDR2 SMNVEV (reference sequence). The V and J ends lost 6 bases and 1 base respectively, with 9 bases between them. The CDR3: CASSLSRTNEKLFF. The CDR3, as DNA: TGTGCCAGCAGCCTTAGTAGAACTAATGAAAAACTGTTTTTT.

CDR3 loop: CASSDSGGSSYNSPLHF. The CDR3 nucleotides read TGTGCCAGCAGTGACTCCGGCGGATCATCCTATAATTCACCCCTCCACTTT. The rearrangement uses TRBV25-1 and TRBJ1-6; D gene uncertain. This CDR3 spans 17 amino acids. Between the trimmed V and J ends, which lost 3 bases and 1 base, there was a span of 13 bases. Germline-derived CDR1 and CDR2 are MGHDK and SYGVNS.

The rearrangement links TRBV27 to TRBJ2-1; 8 positions agree with TRBD2. Trimming cost V 3 bases and J 6 bases; bases outside gene matches: 10. The V gene's germline CDR1 is MNHEY and CDR2 SMNVEV (reference sequence). The CDR3 has 16 amino acids. Here the CDR3 DNA reads TGTGCCAGCAGTTTCTCCAGGGGACTAGGGTTCAATGAGCAGTTCTTC. It is translated as CASSFSRGLGFNEQFF.

A single count supports this clone. The chain couples TRBV6-1 to TRBJ2-7; weak D call: TRBD2 (7 bases). The V gene's germline CDR1 is MNHNS and CDR2 SASEGT. This CDR3 comprises 14 residues. Trimming pared 6 bases from V and 3 bases from J, leaving 15 bases between. CDR3 region: CASRKGGDIYEQYF. CDR3 nucleotide sequence: TGTGCCAGCAGGAAGGGAGGGGACATCTACGAGCAGTACTTC.

The V and J genes are TRBV7-9 and TRBJ2-2; weak D call: TRBD1 (5 bases). The CDR3 consists of 15 residues. V gave up 5 bases and J gave up 6 bases, with 16 bases separating them. The germline CDR1 and CDR2 sequences are SEHNR and FQNEAQ (reference sequence). The CDR3 coding sequence is TGTGCCAGCAGCCCGAAGGGGTCGGGTTCCGGGGAGCTGTTTTTT. This sequence encodes CASSPKGSGSGELFF.

The V and J genes are TRBV6-5 and TRBJ2-5, with 7 bases aligning to TRBD1. CDR3 length: 13 residues. Per germline, CDR1 MNHEY and CDR2 SVGAGI. The V segment lost 5 bases and the J segment 6 bases; nucleotides outside the gene matches: 6. CDR3 region: CASSKGGAKTQYF. CDR3 nucleotides: TGTGCCAGCAGTAAAGGGGGCGCGAAGACCCAGTACTTC.